Described below is a single T cell receptor (beta chain) sequence and its context. Its antigen remains unidentified. This entry comes from a study of T cell responses to AZD1222 COVID-19 vaccine. Study-wide points: Spike-specific TCR breadth and depth rose after two AZD1222 doses. Reportedly, nearly half the spike-specific TCRs target unmutated variant regions. In a largely white British group with more females than males, clonal diversity was possibly underestimated.

Some clones are missing from TCRdb's copy, which holds only in-frame ones; the method was immunoSEQ multiplex PCR. The table lists 90,000 to 140,000 clones, around 90% of them singletons. Specimen: peripheral blood, collected on day 0 of AZD1222 vaccination. The TCR sequence derives from an adult in good health.

DNA of the CDR3: TGCGCCAGCAGCTTGGGGGACAGAGCCTCTGGGGCCAACGTCCTGACTTTC. This gives the protein CASSLGDRASGANVLTF. This chain joins TRBV5-1 and TRBJ2-6; 7 nucleotides agree with TRBD1. Looked up from germline, CDR1 is SGHRS and CDR2 is YFSETQ. With V trimmed by 0 bases and J by 0 bases, 3 bases remained unmatched. The CDR3 spans 17 residues. The full variable domain, rest sourced from reference TRBV5-1 and TRBJ2-6, is KAGVTQTPRYLIKTRGQQVTLSCSPISGHRSVSWYQQTPGQGLQFLFEYFSETQRNKGNFPGRFSGRQFSNSRSEMNVSTLELGDSALYLCASSLGDRASGANVLTFGAGSRLTVL.